The 23 T cell receptor beta chains in this list originate from one sample, sequenced in a study of radiotherapy plus CTLA-4 blockade in lung cancer. Measured with immunoSEQ multiplex PCR; TCRdb has only the in-frame clones, and not every one. The table records some 96,000 clones, 88% of them present only once. The sample in question was peripheral blood, obtained from a patient treated with radiotherapy plus ipilimumab. The receptor source for this set is a human donor with non-small cell lung cancer that progressed on radiotherapy plus ipilimumab.

The V and J genes are TRBV30 and TRBJ1-1, with D possibly TRBD1 on 6 matching bases. Germline CDR1 and CDR2: GTSNPN and SVGIG (reference sequence). Trimming removed 3 bases at V and 3 bases at J, with 17 bases between. The CDR3 length is 15 residues. CDR3: CAWSRGGVGDTEAFF. CDR3 nucleotide sequence: TGTGCCTGGAGCAGGGGAGGAGTGGGAGACACTGAAGCTTTCTTT. Filled out from reference TRBV30 and TRBJ1-1, the complete variable domain reads SQTIHQWPATLVQPVGSPLSLECTVEGTSNPNLYWYRQAAGRGLQLLFYSVGIGQISSEVPQNLSASRPQDRQFILSSKKLLLSDSGFYLCAWSRGGVGDTEAFFGQGTRLTVV.

This chain joins TRBV10-3 and TRBJ2-7; D gene uncertain. Germline V lookup: CDR1 ENHRY, CDR2 SYGVKD. Trimming removed 2 bases at V and 3 bases at J, with 5 bases between. The CDR3 spans 12 residues. The CDR3, as DNA: TGTGCCATCAGTGAGGGAAACTACGAGCAGTACTTC. It codes for CAISEGNYEQYF.

The gene calls are TRBV6-6 and TRBJ1-5, with 7 bases that match TRBD1. The J segment lost 5 bases and the V segment lost 6 bases, leaving 7 bases of the junction unmatched. The CDR3 consists of 14 residues. Germline V lookup: CDR1 MNHNY, CDR2 SVGAGI (reference sequence). As DNA, the CDR3 is TGTGCCAGCAGCCTTGACAGGGAGGATCAGCCCCAGCATTTT. Its protein product is CASSLDREDQPQHF.

The DNA for the CDR3 is TGCGCCAGCAGCCCCTTCGAAGGGAGACTTTACGAGCAGTACTTC. Translating it yields CASSPFEGRLYEQYF. This chain joins TRBV5-1 and TRBJ2-7, with D possibly being TRBD2 (5 bases). Germline V gene lookup returns CDR1 SGHRS and CDR2 YFSETQ. The ends were cut back, 4 bases at V and 4 bases at J, with 18 bases in the middle. The CDR3 contains 15 residues.

The chain links TRBV7-9 to TRBJ1-1; 10 nucleotides align to TRBD1. Trimming cost V 3 bases and J 3 bases; bases outside gene matches: 7. The CDR3 has 16 amino acids. Germline lookup yields CDR1 SEHNR and CDR2 FQNEAQ (reference sequence). CDR3 sequence (DNA): TGTGCCAGCAGCTTTGGGGACAGGGGAAGGGACACTGAAGCTTTCTTT. Amino acid sequence: CASSFGDRGRDTEAFF.

As for this clone: The same CDR3 arises from other DNA sequences in this sample as well. The chain combines TRBV11-3 with TRBJ2-6; D possibly matches TRBD1 or TRBD2 (5 bases each). Trimming removed 1 base from V and 2 bases from J, with 6 bases in between. CDR3 length: 15 amino acids. CDR1 and CDR2 (germline): SGHNT, YENEEA. CDR3 amino acids: CASSLGGTGANVLTF. The CDR3 DNA sequence: TGTGCCAGCAGCTTAGGGGGGACTGGGGCCAACGTCCTGACTTTC.

The rearrangement joins TRBV19 to TRBJ2-5, with TRBD1 matching over 7 bases. The assigned J gene may be wrong: the sequence end matches TRBJ2-7 better. CDR1 LNHDA and CDR2 SQIVND come from the germline V gene (reference sequence). The CDR3 has 15 amino acids. CDR3 protein: CASSREGTVSYEQYF. CDR3 in DNA: TGTGCCAGTAGTAGGGAAGGGACAGTCTCCTACGAGCAGTACTTC.

The chain employs TRBV10-3 and TRBJ1-6, with TRBD1 as a possible D gene (5 bases). V gave up 7 bases and J gave up 9 bases, with 13 bases separating them. Germline V gene sequence: CDR1 ENHRY, CDR2 SYGVKD. The CDR3 has 13 amino acids. The CDR3 nucleotides read TGTGCCATCACGGGCAGGGAGGGTTCACCCCTCCACTTT. Its translation: CAITGREGSPLHF.

J is TRBJ2-7 and V is TRBV13; unclear D gene. The CDR3 loop spans 16 amino acids. CDR1 PRHDT and CDR2 FYEKMQ come from the germline V gene (reference sequence). V was trimmed by 5 bases and J by 0 bases, leaving 17 bases between them. CDR3 DNA: TGTGCCAGCAGCGCCCAAAGTAGCTCAGCCTCCTACGAGCAGTACTTC. Amino acid sequence: CASSAQSSSASYEQYF.

J is TRBJ2-7 and V is TRBV27; TRBD1 agrees at 8 bases. The CDR3 is 15 residues long. Germline values: CDR1 MNHEY, CDR2 SMNVEV (reference sequence). The ends lost 5 bases at V and 1 base at J; junction bases unmatched: 7. The CDR3 loop reads CASSPIRGPSYEQYF. The CDR3 nucleotides are TGTGCCAGCAGTCCAATCAGGGGGCCGTCCTACGAGCAGTACTTC.

The chain uses TRBV6-5 and TRBJ2-7, with TRBD2 as a possible D gene (5 bases). This CDR3 has 13 residues. The germline gives CDR1 MNHEY, CDR2 SVGAGI. The ends were cut back, 5 bases at V and 2 bases at J, with 10 bases in the middle. Here the CDR3 DNA reads TGTGCCAGCAGTAGGACTGGGGCCTACGAGCAGTACTTC. This translates into CASSRTGAYEQYF.

V and J are TRBV15 and TRBJ2-7; 10 bases line up with TRBD2. The CDR3 is 15 residues long. Trimming took 4 bases from V and 7 from J; bases not matched to a gene: 10. Germline V gives CDR1 LNHNV, CDR2 YYDKDF (reference sequence). The CDR3 reads CATSIEREGPWEQYF. DNA of the CDR3: TGTGCCACCAGCATTGAGCGGGAGGGCCCGTGGGAGCAGTACTTC.

The chain has TRBV5-1 and TRBJ2-7; the match to TRBD2 covers 7 bases. Germline loops: CDR1 SGHRS, CDR2 YFSETQ. V shed 0 bases and J 2 bases; nucleotides not matched to a gene: 11. This CDR3 is built from 17 residues. CDR3 in amino acids: CASSLGPSGGKAYEQYF. CDR3 DNA sequence: TGCGCCAGCAGCTTGGGCCCTAGCGGAGGGAAAGCCTACGAGCAGTACTTC.

The J gene is TRBJ2-1, the V gene TRBV6-1; 9 bases fit TRBD2. This CDR3 is built from 15 residues. Germline assignment: CDR1 MNHNS and CDR2 SASEGT. Unmatched junction bases numbered 2, after V lost 3 bases and J lost 2 bases. Written as DNA, the CDR3 is TGTGCCAGCAGTGAGAGCGGGAGGACCTACAATGAGCAGTTCTTC. Translating gives CASSESGRTYNEQFF.

The rearrangement uses TRBV7-9 and TRBJ2-3; 7 nucleotides match TRBD1. The CDR3 spans 14 residues. The V and J ends lost 5 bases and 2 bases, in that order; junction bases with no gene match: 4. Germline assignment: CDR1 SEHNR and CDR2 FQNEAQ (reference sequence). The chain's CDR3 is CASSRDRTTDTQYF. CDR3 DNA: TGTGCCAGCAGCCGGGACAGAACCACAGATACGCAGTATTTT.

The CDR3, as DNA: TGTGCCAGCAGACAAACAGGGGGCGCGGGTGGCTACACCTTC. It translates to CASRQTGGAGGYTF. This chain links TRBV5-4 with TRBJ1-2; TRBD1 matches 9 bases. The junction had 9 bases not matched to a gene; V was cut back by 5 bases and J by 7 bases. This CDR3 is built from 14 residues. Germline V gene data show CDR1 as SGHNT and CDR2 as YYREEE (reference sequence).

The rearrangement joins TRBV5-6 to TRBJ2-7, with a tentative D call TRBD1 (6 bases). The CDR3 totals 16 residues. Germline V CDR1 and CDR2: SGHDT, YYEEEE. Trimming cost V 0 bases and J 2 bases, with 15 bases left between them. This chain's CDR3 is CASSLAPTGLTYEQYF. The CDR3 nucleotides read TGTGCCAGCAGCTTGGCACCGACAGGACTCACCTACGAGCAGTACTTC.

The chain couples TRBV5-6 to TRBJ2-1; D is undetermined. The V and J ends lost 4 bases and 4 bases respectively, with 12 bases between them. The germline gives CDR1 SGHDT, CDR2 YYEEEE. The CDR3 loop spans 14 amino acids. The CDR3 sequence is CASSQLQEYNEQFF. The CDR3 bases are TGTGCCAGCAGCCAACTCCAGGAATACAATGAGCAGTTCTTC.

This clone was detected a few times. The V and J genes are TRBV21-1 and TRBJ1-3; TRBD1 reflects the table's D call only, with no check against the DNA. TRBV21-1 is a recognized pseudogene. CDR3 length equals 14 residues. The CDR3 sequence is CASPNQCSGNTIYF. Written as DNA, the CDR3 is TGTGCCAGCCCAAATCAGTGCTCTGGAAACACCATATATTTT.

This sequence joins TRBV7-8 and TRBJ1-4; no definite D call. Germline values: CDR1 SGHVS, CDR2 FQNEAQ. The V end was cut by 3 bases, the J end by 0 bases, with 11 bases between. The CDR3 runs 16 residues. CDR3 nucleotide sequence: TGTGCCAGCAGCTTGGGCAGGCCCCCAACTAATGAAAAACTGTTTTTT. Translated: CASSLGRPPTNEKLFF.

The gene calls are TRBV28 and TRBJ2-4; TRBD1 might be the D (5 bases). Between the trimmed V and J ends, which lost 3 bases and 0 bases, there was a span of 12 bases. Germline V gene data show CDR1 as MDHEN and CDR2 as SYDVKM. CDR3 length: 16 amino acids. CDR3 protein: CASSFFGAAAKNIQYF. In nucleotides, the CDR3 is TGTGCCAGCAGTTTTTTTGGGGCTGCAGCCAAAAACATTCAGTACTTC.

This rearrangement joins TRBV2 to TRBJ1-2; 9 bases line up with TRBD1. Germline V gene lookup returns CDR1 SNHLY and CDR2 FYNNEI. The V and J ends lost 6 bases and 6 bases, in that order; junction bases with no gene match: 5. This CDR3 spans 13 amino acids. CDR3 region: CASSGTGRNGYTF. CDR3 nucleotides: TGTGCCAGCAGCGGGACAGGGCGTAATGGCTACACCTTC. Based on the CDR3 plus reference TRBV2 and TRBJ1-2, the full variable domain is EPEVTQTPSHQVTQMGQEVILRCVPISNHLYFYWYRQILGQKVEFLVSFYNNEISEKSEIFDDQFSVERPDGSNFTLKIRSTKLEDSAMYFCASSGTGRNGYTFGSGTRLTVV.

A note on this clone: The junction shows a germline mismatch at one end, possibly a read error. Other DNA sequences in the same sample also yield this CDR3. This chain links TRBV2 with TRBJ2-7, with 8 bases lining up with TRBD2. CDR1 and CDR2 (germline): SNHLY, FYNNEI. The CDR3 loop spans 13 amino acids. The CDR3 loop reads CASNSGGWYEQYF. DNA for the CDR3: TGTGCCAGCAACAGCGGGGGATGGTACGAGCAGTACTTT.